These T cell receptor beta chains were read from a single sample in a study of blood T cell repertoires in COVID-19. The table came from immunoSEQ multiplex PCR; TCRdb's copy has only in-frame clones and leaves some out. Here the sample spans 470,000 or so clones, roughly 91% being singletons. The sample taken for sequencing was peripheral blood. The receptors derive from a woman aged 25 to 45 with acute or convalescent COVID-19. Both conserved end residues are trimmed from each CDR3. D genes are given only for firm matches. A clone size is listed for some rows: how often the clone was seen (once, few, many), or a class if it is expanded.

d_call clone_size j_call v_call cdr3_aa
- - TRBJ1-5 TRBV5-6 ASSLKGIRSNQPQH
- few TRBJ1-5 TRBV4-1 ASSQVDSSNQPQH
- few TRBJ1-2 TRBV5-4 ASSLRENYGYT
- - TRBJ2-1 TRBV20-1 SADAGTLQF
- - TRBJ2-3 TRBV6-6 ASSPQAPTDTQY
- - TRBJ1-2 TRBV6-5 ASRRGSLHNYGYT
TRBD1 - TRBJ2-7 TRBV5-1 ASSLAGQGGEQY
TRBD2 - TRBJ2-2 TRBV7-6 ASSLREGTGELF
- - TRBJ1-4 TRBV5-1 ASSWAASEKLF
- - TRBJ2-7 TRBV3-1/TRBV3-2 ASSEAGFSYEQY
TRBD2 - TRBJ2-7 TRBV6-2/TRBV6-3 ASSYSAWTLGGSSYEQY
TRBD1 - TRBJ1-2 TRBV5-6 ASSPTGGNYGYT
- - TRBJ1-4 TRBV30 AWSDREKLF
- once TRBJ2-7 TRBV6-5 ASSYQPVASYEQY
- - TRBJ2-7 TRBV6-5 ASSYFLGGEYEQY
TRBD2 - TRBJ2-3 TRBV9 ASSVGLRGSDTQY
- once TRBJ1-1 TRBV29-1 SVERTEAF
- - TRBJ1-5 TRBV28 ASSPPRQDTNQPQH
TRBD1 few TRBJ2-2 TRBV7-6 ASSLQGSGELF
- - TRBJ1-1 TRBV7-3 ASSLMPGVNTEAF
- once TRBJ2-1 TRBV19 ASSQALNEQF
- - TRBJ1-1 TRBV5-6 ASSRQGNTEAF
TRBD1 few TRBJ1-2 TRBV2 ASSEEGAPVSGYT
- - TRBJ1-5 TRBV2 ASSGGENQPQH
- - TRBJ2-6 TRBV30 AWSVGSSGANVLT
TRBD1 - TRBJ1-1 TRBV28 ASRGDRGNTEAF
- - TRBJ1-1 TRBV3-1/TRBV3-2 ASSQFSRGTEAF
TRBD1 few TRBJ2-2 TRBV6-5 ASSNRGSGELF
TRBD1 - TRBJ1-3 TRBV10-3 AIRGTDSGNTIY
TRBD2 - TRBJ2-5 TRBV6-5 ASRPGTTQETQY
TRBD1 - TRBJ1-2 TRBV7-9 ASSLSQGLLYGYT
TRBD2 - TRBJ2-3 TRBV5-1 ASSLEFAGGPTDTQY
TRBD1 once TRBJ1-2 TRBV29-1 SVEEDFAGGGYT
- few TRBJ2-5 TRBV6-4 ASSVRAWETQY
- - TRBJ2-2 TRBV12-3/TRBV12-4 AVAANTGELF
- once TRBJ2-7 TRBV6-5 ASSRSYEQY
- once TRBJ2-3 TRBV3-1/TRBV3-2 ASSQVTGSGADTQY
- - TRBJ2-5 TRBV4-1 ASSQGLQETQY
- - TRBJ1-2 TRBV24-1 ATDLFQAASFYGYT
- - TRBJ1-5 TRBV12-5 ASGLGGGRVSNQPQH
TRBD1 - TRBJ1-2 TRBV6-5 ASRTGGDYGYT
TRBD1 - TRBJ1-2 TRBV30 GTGDGYGYT
- - TRBJ2-7 TRBV28 ASSLWGAGASYEQY
- - TRBJ1-2 TRBV6-6 ASTHRELLKGYT
TRBD2 once TRBJ2-7 TRBV4-2 ASSQDLSSGEQY
TRBD2 - TRBJ2-7 TRBV3-1/TRBV3-2 ASSSTSGGSSYEQY
TRBD1 - TRBJ1-4 TRBV5-4 ASSHGTEATNEKLF
TRBD1 - TRBJ2-3 TRBV30 AWSGPGQGAIRSTDTQY
TRBD2 - TRBJ2-5 TRBV5-1 ASSLGAGIRETQY
- - TRBJ1-1 TRBV18 ASSPPGGGFTEAF
- - TRBJ1-1 TRBV7-6 ASSPARDFGAEAF
TRBD2 - TRBJ2-7 TRBV11-2 ASSLGTSGYEQY
TRBD2 - TRBJ2-5 TRBV3-1/TRBV3-2 ASSRGLAVQETQY
TRBD2 - TRBJ2-5 TRBV7-9 ASSLGGGVQETQY
- - TRBJ2-6 TRBV6-5 ATSQGDYWFVLT
- - TRBJ2-2 TRBV4-1 ASSPITGELF
- - TRBJ1-1 TRBV25-1 ASSESYVSPAF